The clone carrying this T cell receptor beta chain was picked up many times. Its antigen is currently unknown. This sample is drawn from a study of regulatory T cells in long-lasting Graves disease. General study results and limits: Thyroid tissue went unexamined; only peripheral blood was analyzed.

The authors built TCR beta libraries using iRepertoire HTBI primers and Arm-PCR of CDR3 regions. TCRdb re-analysed the multiplex PCR reads in MiXCR, keeping a single row per CDR3 protein. The table records a few hundred thousand distinct CDR3 sequences, 21% of them present only once. V dropped 3 bases and J dropped 5 bases, with 10 bases sitting between them. The CDR3 runs to 12 residues. The germline V gene encodes CDR1 SQVTM and CDR2 ANQGSEA. The sample's time point: persistent/refractory GD, antithyroid drugs over 5 years with positive TRAb. The TCR library was made from RNA that had been extracted from PBMCs in TRIzol.

V usage is TRBV29-1 and J usage is TRBJ2-5, with D perhaps assigned TRBD1 or TRBD2 (6 bases each). Source: peripheral blood mononuclear cells (PBMCs), taken when the disease was refractory, from a patient treated with antithyroid drugs. The sequence came from a female donor with Graves disease. The CDR3 spells CSVEGGSETQYF. The CDR3 DNA follows: TGCAGCGTTGAGGGGGGCTCGGAGACCCAGTACTTC.